This TCR beta chain was identified during a study of blood T cell repertoires in COVID-19. As for the study in general: Sites across the United States, Italy and Spain contributed samples from acute and convalescent COVID-19. From T cells, B-cell-depleted T cells, or PBMCs came the material, which was cDNA or gDNA.

V lost 4 bases, J lost 5 bases, and 10 bases lay in between. This CDR3 contains 13 residues. CDR1 is SGHRS, CDR2 YFSETQ, per germline. Per the study methods: Reference gene primer amplification gave estimated nucleated cell counts. Only in-frame clones appear in the TCRdb table, and some are missing; sequencing was by immunoSEQ multiplex PCR. V and J calls and clone size are those listed in that table; D and trimming were worked out from the DNA. The table has hundreds of thousands of clones, roughly 83% seen once. Sample: peripheral blood. This clonotype was obtained from an elderly woman with acute or convalescent COVID-19. The gene calls are TRBV5-1 and TRBJ1-5, with D perhaps matching TRBD1 (6 bases). CDR3 DNA: TGCGCCAGCAGCGTTTCAGGGGATCAGCCCCAGCATTTT. This gives the protein CASSVSGDQPQHF. The full variable domain, rest sourced from reference TRBV5-1 and TRBJ1-5, is KAGVTQTPRYLIKTRGQQVTLSCSPISGHRSVSWYQQTPGQGLQFLFEYFSETQRNKGNFPGRFSGRQFSNSRSEMNVSTLELGDSALYLCASSVSGDQPQHFGDGTRLSIL.